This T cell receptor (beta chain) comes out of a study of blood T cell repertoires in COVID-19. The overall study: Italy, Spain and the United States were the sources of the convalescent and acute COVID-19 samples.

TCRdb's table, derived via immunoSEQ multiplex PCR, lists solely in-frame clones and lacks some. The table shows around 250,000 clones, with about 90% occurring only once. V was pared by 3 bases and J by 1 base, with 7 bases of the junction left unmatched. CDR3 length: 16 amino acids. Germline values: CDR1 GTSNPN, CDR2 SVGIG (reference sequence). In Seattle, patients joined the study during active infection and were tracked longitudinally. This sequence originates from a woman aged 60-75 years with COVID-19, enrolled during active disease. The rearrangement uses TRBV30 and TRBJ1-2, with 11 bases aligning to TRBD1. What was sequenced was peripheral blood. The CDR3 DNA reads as TGTGCCTGGAGATGGGTAGGGACAGGGGGTAACTATGGCTACACCTTC. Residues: CAWRWVGTGGNYGYTF. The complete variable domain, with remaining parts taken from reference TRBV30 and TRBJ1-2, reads SQTIHQWPATLVQPVGSPLSLECTVEGTSNPNLYWYRQAAGRGLQLLFYSVGIGQISSEVPQNLSASRPQDRQFILSSKKLLLSDSGFYLCAWRWVGTGGNYGYTFGSGTRLTVV.